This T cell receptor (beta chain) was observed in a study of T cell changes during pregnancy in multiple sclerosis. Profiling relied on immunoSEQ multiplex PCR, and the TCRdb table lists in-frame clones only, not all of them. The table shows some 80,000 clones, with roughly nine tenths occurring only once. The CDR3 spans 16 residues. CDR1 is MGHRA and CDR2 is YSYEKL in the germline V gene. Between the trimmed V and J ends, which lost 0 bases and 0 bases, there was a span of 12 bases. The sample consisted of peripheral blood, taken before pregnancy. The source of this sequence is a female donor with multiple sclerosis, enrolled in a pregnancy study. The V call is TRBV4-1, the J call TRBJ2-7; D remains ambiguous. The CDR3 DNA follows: TGCGCCAGCAGCCAAGAGGGCTGGCTCAGCTCCTACGAGCAGTACTTC. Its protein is CASSQEGWLSSYEQYF.